This TCR beta chain was sequenced during a study of metastatic and nonmetastatic thyroid tumors. No treatment had been given to any patient before thyroid surgery. TCRdb re-called the PCR reads through MiXCR. The sample lists approximately 21,000 clones; over 25% were seen once. Germline CDR1 SGHAT, CDR2 FQNNGV. Trimming removed 1 base at V and 4 bases at J, with 13 bases between. The CDR3 spans 15 residues. The receptor was isolated from a female donor with papillary thyroid cancer or a benign thyroid nodule (not recorded which). Some clones in this sample may be carry-over from other donors' samples. V and J are TRBV11-2 and TRBJ1-2; tentative D call: TRBD1 (6 bases). Sequenced input: blood. The CDR3 DNA reads as TGTGCCAGCAGCTTAGTCGGGGGCGCCAGCTATGGCTACACCTTC. Its protein is CASSLVGGASYGYTF.